The 24 T cell receptor beta chains listed next were all sequenced from one sample in a study of beta chain features in type 1 diabetes. Whole-study findings and limits: Shortening of TCRB CDR3s, moderate but significant, appeared in all four CD4+ subsets of Type 1 diabetes patients.

Investigators reverse transcribed all isolated RNA, so they sequenced expressed TCRB transcripts. The assay was immunoSEQ multiplex PCR, and TCRdb's table has in-frame clones only and misses some. Of 150,000 to 200,000 clones in the sample, 8% to 8.5% were seen once. What these receptors recognize is not known. The sequenced sample was central memory CD4+ T cells from blood. All receptors come from a woman younger than 35 with type 1 diabetes.

The chain couples TRBV2 to TRBJ1-5; D unresolved. V lost 6 bases and J lost 3, with 12 bases in between. This CDR3 has 14 residues. In germline, CDR1 is SNHLY, CDR2 FYNNEI. CDR3 sequence: CASRVGSNNQPQHF. The CDR3 nucleotides read TGTGCCAGCAGAGTGGGCAGTAACAATCAGCCCCAGCATTTT.

This chain connects TRBV29-1 to TRBJ2-2, with D perhaps TRBD2 (5 bases). The CDR3 sequence is 13 residues long. Germline values: CDR1 SQVTM, CDR2 ANQGSEA. V was trimmed by 6 bases and J by 4 bases, leaving 12 bases between them. The CDR3 region has the DNA TGCAGCGTCTCTATGGCGGGCACCGGGGAGCTGTTTTTT. Its protein is CSVSMAGTGELFF.

This clone was observed a handful of times. The chain couples TRBV5-1 to TRBJ1-1; D uncertain. The germline V gene encodes CDR1 SGHRS and CDR2 YFSETQ. Trimming took 5 bases from V and 0 from J, leaving 8 bases between them. This CDR3 spans 13 amino acids. CDR3 protein: CASRLDLNTEAFF. The CDR3 coding sequence is TGCGCCAGCAGGTTAGATTTGAACACTGAAGCTTTCTTT.

The chain couples TRBV14 to TRBJ2-7; D is perhaps TRBD2 (5 bases). The germline gives CDR1 SGHDN, CDR2 FVKESK. V gave up 4 bases and J gave up 0 bases, with 10 bases separating them. The CDR3 is 14 residues long. This CDR3 is CASSRTGSSYEQYF. CDR3 DNA sequence: TGTGCCAGCAGCCGGACGGGGAGCTCCTACGAGCAGTACTTC.

This clone was counted between two and nine times. Here the CDR3 reads CASGSGVNYGYTF. The CDR3 region has the DNA TGTGCCAGCGGTTCCGGGGTGAACTATGGCTACACCTTC. This sequence joins TRBV27 and TRBJ1-2; D is uncertain. CDR3 length equals 13 residues. Trimming shortened V by 8 bases and J by 2 bases, and 12 bases separated the two germline ends. Germline CDR1 MNHEY, CDR2 SMNVEV (reference sequence).

This chain uses TRBV20-1 with TRBJ2-1; no reliable D call. The CDR3 is made up of 10 amino acids. Per germline, CDR1 DFQATT and CDR2 SNEGSKA (reference sequence). The V gene lost 6 bases and the J gene lost 5 bases, with 5 bases spanning the gap. The CDR3 loop is CSAQNNEQFF. The CDR3 coding sequence is TGCAGTGCGCAGAACAATGAGCAGTTCTTC.

This clone was seen a few times. The chain links TRBV5-6 to TRBJ1-1; D is perhaps TRBD1 (6 bases). This CDR3 spans 14 amino acids. Per germline, CDR1 SGHDT and CDR2 YYEEEE. V lost 1 base, J lost 0 bases, and 7 bases lay in between. CDR3 coding DNA: TGTGCCAGCAGCTTGACAGGGTTGAACACTGAAGCTTTCTTT. Protein: CASSLTGLNTEAFF. Full variable domain (rest looked up from reference TRBV5-6 and TRBJ1-1): DAGVTQSPTHLIKTRGQQVTLRCSPKSGHDTVSWYQQALGQGPQFIFQYYEEEERQRGNFPDRFSGHQFPNYSSELNVNALLLGDSALYLCASSLTGLNTEAFFGQGTRLTVV.

This clone was counted only a few times. This chain uses TRBV7-2 with TRBJ2-7; 8 bases map to TRBD1. The CDR3 runs 15 residues. CDR1 SGHTA and CDR2 FQGNSA come from the germline V gene. V was clipped by 6 bases and J by 3 bases; unmatched bases: 10. CDR3: CASSSSDRGDYEQYF. In DNA, the CDR3 is TGTGCCAGCAGTTCCTCAGACAGGGGAGACTACGAGCAGTACTTC.

J is TRBJ1-1 and V is TRBV19; D remains ambiguous. The length of the CDR3 is 14 residues. Germline V gene lookup returns CDR1 LNHDA and CDR2 SQIVND (reference sequence). V lost 5 bases to trimming and J lost 3 bases, with 13 bases between them. CDR3 DNA: TGTGCCAGTAGTTTCGAGAGGGATTACACTGAAGCTTTCTTT. Its protein product is CASSFERDYTEAFF.

The J gene is TRBJ1-2, the V gene TRBV7-2, with 9 positions matching TRBD1. Trimming removed 2 bases from V and 6 bases from J; junction bases left unmatched: 7. The CDR3 extends over 15 amino acids. CDR1 and CDR2 from the germline V gene are SGHTA and FQGNSA. In nucleotides, the CDR3 is TGTGCCAGCAGCTTAATGGGGGACAGGGAAGATGGCTACACCTTC. Translated, it gives CASSLMGDREDGYTF.

This clone turned up a few times. The rearrangement joins TRBV11-1 to TRBJ1-4; D perhaps matches TRBD1 (6 bases). The ends were cut back, 5 bases at V and 7 bases at J, with 14 bases in the middle. The CDR3 totals 14 residues. Germline CDR1 reads SGHAT; CDR2 reads FQDESV (reference sequence). The CDR3 reads CASSGTYLSEKLFF. The DNA for the CDR3 is TGTGCCAGCAGCGGGACATACCTCAGTGAAAAACTGTTTTTT.

There are a few counts of this clone. CDR3 region: CASSLRGEGYNEQFF. Written as DNA, the CDR3 is TGCGCCAGCAGCCTGAGGGGGGAGGGCTACAATGAGCAGTTCTTC. The chain couples TRBV4-1 to TRBJ2-1; perhaps TRBD2 as D (7 bases). V was clipped by 4 bases and J by 3 bases, with 13 bases between them. This CDR3 spans 15 amino acids. CDR1 and CDR2 from the germline V gene are MGHRA and YSYEKL.

V gene TRBV11-1 combines with J gene TRBJ2-1; 10 bases are shared with TRBD2. CDR1 and CDR2 (germline): SGHAT, FQDESV (reference sequence). V lost 5 bases and J lost 8; bases outside the gene matches: 6. The CDR3 spans 14 residues. CDR3 in DNA: TGTGCCAGCAGCCCTAGCGGGAGTTTGTATGAGCAGTTCTTC. It is translated as CASSPSGSLYEQFF.

The V gene is TRBV18, the J gene TRBJ2-7; tentative D call: TRBD1 (6 bases). Germline values: CDR1 KGHSH, CDR2 LQKENI. This CDR3 has 13 amino acids. V shed 6 bases and J shed 1 base, with 10 bases lying between them. The CDR3 DNA reads TGTGCCAGCTCGTACAGGGAATCCTACGAGCAGTACTTC. This codes for CASSYRESYEQYF.

This chain uses TRBV7-2 with TRBJ2-5; TRBD2 agrees at 12 bases. The CDR3 is 13 residues long. Germline CDR1 is SGHTA and CDR2 is FQGNSA. V lost 5 bases, J lost 8 bases, and 3 bases stayed unmatched. CDR3 nucleotide sequence: TGTGCCAGCAGCCGGACTAGCGGGGTAACCCAGTACTTC. Its translation is CASSRTSGVTQYF. The full variable domain, with the rest looked up from reference TRBV7-2 and TRBJ2-5, is GAGVSQSPSNKVTEKGKDVELRCDPISGHTALYWYRQSLGQGLEFLIYFQGNSAPDKSGLPSDRFSAERTGGSVSTLTIQRTQQEDSAVYLCASSRTSGVTQYFGPGTRLLVL.

This clone was counted only a few times. This chain joins TRBV5-5 and TRBJ2-7; no reliable D call. CDR3 size: 13 residues. Deletions cut 0 bases from V and 3 bases from J, with 7 bases between. Per germline, CDR1 SGHKS and CDR2 YYEKEE (reference sequence). In DNA, the CDR3 is TGTGCCAGCAGCTTGGTCAGAAACTACGAGCAGTACTTC. Amino acids: CASSLVRNYEQYF.

There are a few counts of this clone. Other DNA sequences from this sample encode an identical CDR3 as well. The chain employs TRBV7-2 and TRBJ2-3; a weak D match, TRBD2 (7 bases). This CDR3 is 15 amino acids long. Per the germline V gene, CDR1 is SGHTA and CDR2 is FQGNSA. The V end lost 5 bases, the J end lost 3 bases, and 15 bases lay between the germline ends. For the CDR3, the DNA is TGTGCCAGCAGCCTAAGAAGGGGGGGGACAGATACGCAGTATTTT. Translation gives CASSLRRGGTDTQYF.

This clone was detected only a few times. V gene TRBV5-1 combines with J gene TRBJ2-5, with a weak D call TRBD1 (6 bases). V lost 4 bases, J lost 0 bases, and 13 bases lay in between. CDR3 length equals 15 residues. Germline V gives CDR1 SGHRS, CDR2 YFSETQ. DNA of the CDR3: TGCGCCAGCAGCATATTCGGACAGCACCAAGAGACCCAGTACTTC. Protein: CASSIFGQHQETQYF.

This clone was observed a few times. The chain combines TRBV7-2 with TRBJ2-7, with TRBD2 matching over 7 bases. CDR1 and CDR2 from the germline V gene are SGHTA and FQGNSA. The trim removed 7 bases at V and 6 bases at J, leaving 15 bases unmatched. The CDR3 has 15 residues. CDR3 sequence reads: CASNRDYSLPIEQYF. The CDR3 DNA reads TGTGCCAGCAACCGGGACTACTCGCTACCTATCGAGCAGTACTTC.

On this clone itself: At one boundary the junction diverges from the germline segment, which might be a read error. The rearrangement uses TRBV7-7 and TRBJ2-1, with D perhaps matching TRBD2 (6 bases). This CDR3 region has 15 residues. The germline CDR1 and CDR2 sequences are SSHAT and FNYEAQ (reference sequence). The CDR3 loop reads CASSLDGSSYNEQFF. In nucleotides, the CDR3 is TGTGCTAGCAGCTTAGACGGGAGCTCCTACAATGAGCAGTTCTTC.

The sample holds a few counts of this clone. This chain joins TRBV7-2 and TRBJ2-7; 9 nucleotides agree with TRBD1. Germline assignment: CDR1 SGHTA and CDR2 FQGNSA. The CDR3 covers 13 residues. The V gene end was trimmed by 4 bases and the J gene end by 6 bases; junction bases not matched to a gene: 4. CDR3 region: CASSWDRDGEQYF. The CDR3 region has the DNA TGTGCCAGCAGCTGGGACAGGGACGGCGAGCAGTACTTC. Full variable domain (remainder filled in from reference TRBV7-2 and TRBJ2-7): GAGVSQSPSNKVTEKGKDVELRCDPISGHTALYWYRQSLGQGLEFLIYFQGNSAPDKSGLPSDRFSAERTGGSVSTLTIQRTQQEDSAVYLCASSWDRDGEQYFGPGTRLTVT.

This clone was observed a few times. This chain uses TRBV7-8 with TRBJ2-1; D possibly corresponds to TRBD2 (6 bases). CDR1 and CDR2 from the germline V gene are SGHVS and FQNEAQ. Deletions cut 7 bases from V and 4 bases from J, with 14 bases between. This CDR3 is 14 amino acids long. In DNA form, the CDR3 reads TGTGCCAGCACCCAAACCGCGGGATACAATGAGCAGTTCTTC. Translated: CASTQTAGYNEQFF.

This clone has a handful of counts. The V call is TRBV13, the J call TRBJ1-1; D call uncertain. V gave up 1 base and J gave up 0 bases, with 6 bases separating them. CDR3 length equals 14 residues. From germline, CDR1 is PRHDT and CDR2 FYEKMQ (reference sequence). CDR3 nucleotide sequence: TGTGCCAGCAGCTTAGAACTGGTGAACACTGAAGCTTTCTTT. It specifies CASSLELVNTEAFF.

A few counts support this clone. The chain couples TRBV5-1 to TRBJ2-1; D ambiguous. Trimming cost V 0 bases and J 7 bases, with 14 bases left between them. The CDR3 is made up of 15 amino acids. Germline CDR1 is SGHRS and CDR2 is YFSETQ. CDR3 sequence reads: CASSLGGSQANEQFF. The CDR3 bases are TGCGCCAGCAGCTTGGGTGGCTCCCAAGCGAATGAGCAGTTCTTC. The whole variable domain, remainder taken from reference TRBV5-1 and TRBJ2-1, is KAGVTQTPRYLIKTRGQQVTLSCSPISGHRSVSWYQQTPGQGLQFLFEYFSETQRNKGNFPGRFSGRQFSNSRSEMNVSTLELGDSALYLCASSLGGSQANEQFFGPGTRLTVL.